The clone carrying this T cell receptor beta chain was counted once. The antigen is undetermined. A junction boundary mismatches the germline segment, possibly from a read error. The CDR3 is 13 residues long. Looked up from germline, CDR1 is SNHLY and CDR2 is FYNNEI. The source of the sample is a study of shared clonotypes between healthy human individuals. The protocol was immunoSEQ multiplex PCR, while the TCRdb copy is restricted to in-frame clones and leaves out a portion. The sample carries about 490,000 clones, about 72% recorded once. Overall study findings and caveats: Represented diversity (both genetic and exposure-history) was limited by the small number of donors.

The chain recombines TRBV2 with TRBJ1-5; D unclear. Specimen: PBMCs. This receptor was identified in a middle-aged woman in good health. Some clones in this sample may be carry-over from other donors' samples. The CDR3 nucleotides read TGTGCCACCAGTCCCGCCAGCGGGCAGCCCCAGCATTTT. This encodes CATSPASGQPQHF.